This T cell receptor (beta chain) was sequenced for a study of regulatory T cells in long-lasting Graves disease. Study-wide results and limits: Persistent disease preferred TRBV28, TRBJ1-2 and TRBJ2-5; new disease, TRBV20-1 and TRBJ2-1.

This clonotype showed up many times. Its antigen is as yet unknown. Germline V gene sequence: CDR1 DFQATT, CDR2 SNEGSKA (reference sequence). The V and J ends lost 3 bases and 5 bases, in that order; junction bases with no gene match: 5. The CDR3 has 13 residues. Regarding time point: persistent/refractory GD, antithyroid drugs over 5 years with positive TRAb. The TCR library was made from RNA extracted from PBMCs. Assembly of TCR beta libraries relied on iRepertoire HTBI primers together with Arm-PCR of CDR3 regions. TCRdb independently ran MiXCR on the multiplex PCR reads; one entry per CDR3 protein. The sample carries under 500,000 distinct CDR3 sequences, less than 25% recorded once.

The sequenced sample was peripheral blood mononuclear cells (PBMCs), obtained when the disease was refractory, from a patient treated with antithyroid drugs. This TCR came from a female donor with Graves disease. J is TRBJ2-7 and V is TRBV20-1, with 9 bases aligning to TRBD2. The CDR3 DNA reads TGCAGTGCTAGTGCGGGAGGGCCCCACGAGCAGTACTTC. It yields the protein CSASAGGPHEQYF.